This T cell receptor (beta chain) was captured in a study of blood T cell repertoires in COVID-19. About the study: Sample material is recorded as cDNA or gDNA derived from T cells, B-cell-depleted T cells, or PBMCs.

Per germline, CDR1 SEHNR and CDR2 FQNEAQ (reference sequence). Between the trimmed V and J ends, which lost 5 bases and 2 bases, there was a span of 10 bases. The CDR3 has 14 residues. In the original processing: Reference gene primers were amplified, and this amplification served to estimate nucleated cell counts. The repertoire was sequenced with immunoSEQ multiplex PCR; TCRdb's copy has only in-frame clones and lacks some. The V and J calls and clone size were taken over from that table, and D and trimming were inferred from the DNA. The sample has 60,000 to 70,000 clones, almost 85% seen once; the top ten hold 8.5% to 10%.

The specimen was peripheral blood. This receptor was taken from a man aged 50-60 years with active COVID-19. This chain uses TRBV7-9 with TRBJ1-5; weak D call: TRBD1 (5 bases). CDR3 bases: TGTGCCAGCAGCAACTGGGGGGGCAATCAGCCCCAGCATTTT. This gives the protein CASSNWGGNQPQHF.